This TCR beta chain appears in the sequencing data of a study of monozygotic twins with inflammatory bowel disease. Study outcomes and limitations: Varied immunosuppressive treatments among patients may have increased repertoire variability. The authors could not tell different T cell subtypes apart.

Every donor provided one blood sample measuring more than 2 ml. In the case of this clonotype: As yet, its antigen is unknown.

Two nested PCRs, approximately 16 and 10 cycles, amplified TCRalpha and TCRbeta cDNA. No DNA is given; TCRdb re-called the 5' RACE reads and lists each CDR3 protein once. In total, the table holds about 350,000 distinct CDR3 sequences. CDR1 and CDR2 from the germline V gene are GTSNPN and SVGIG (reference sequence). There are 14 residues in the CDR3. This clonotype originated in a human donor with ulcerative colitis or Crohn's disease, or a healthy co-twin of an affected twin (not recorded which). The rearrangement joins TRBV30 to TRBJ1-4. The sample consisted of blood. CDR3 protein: CAWSVTGYNEKLFF.